This paragraph reports one TCR beta chain. Trimming took off 7 bases at V and 4 bases at J, with 10 bases between the two ends. Germline V gene data show CDR1 as MNHNY and CDR2 as SVGAGI (reference sequence). The CDR3 length is 13 residues. This sample is drawn from a study of blood T cell repertoires in COVID-19. Study as a whole: The United States, Italy and Spain provided the acute and convalescent COVID-19 samples. Sample material is recorded as cDNA or gDNA derived from T cells, B-cell-depleted T cells, or PBMCs.

Using immunoSEQ multiplex PCR, the repertoire was profiled, and TCRdb retains in-frame clones only, with some absent. The table lists fewer than 70,000 clones, about 81% of them singletons, with roughly an eighth in the top ten. The chain couples TRBV6-6 to TRBJ2-2; D uncertain. The sequence was obtained from a human donor in a cohort sampled during active COVID-19. The source material was peripheral blood. CDR3 sequence (DNA): TGTGCCAGCACCAAACAACGCACCGGGGAGCTGTTTTTT. Its protein product is CASTKQRTGELFF.